These T cell receptor beta chains were read from a single sample in a study of blood T cell repertoires in COVID-19. Only in-frame clones appear in the TCRdb table, and some are missing; sequencing was by immunoSEQ multiplex PCR. The sample carries some 110,000 clones, about nine tenths recorded once. Sequenced input: peripheral blood. The source of these receptors is a man between 65 and 85 years old who had recovered from COVID-19. CDR3s include the opening cysteine and the closing phenylalanine or tryptophan. D genes are given only for firm matches. The size of a clone is reported for some rows only, either as once, few or many, or as a class for expanded clones.

d_call	v_call	j_call	clone_size	cdr3_nt	cdr3_aa
TRBD1	TRBV15	TRBJ2-3	few	TGTGCCACCAGCAGGCTTACCGGGACAGGGGGCACAGATACGCAGTATTTT	CATSRLTGTGGTDTQYF
.	TRBV28	TRBJ2-7	few	TGTGCCAGCAGTCAGGGTAAGGATCGGGAGCAGTACTTC	CASSQGKDREQYF
TRBD1	TRBV7-9	TRBJ1-1	few	TGTGCCAGCAGCTGGGGACAGGGGAACACTGAAGCTTTCTTT	CASSWGQGNTEAFF
.	TRBV7-3	TRBJ1-6	.	TGTGCCAGCAGCTTAATGGGAGGGGATAATTCACCCCTCCACTTT	CASSLMGGDNSPLHF
TRBD1	TRBV7-6	TRBJ1-3	.	TGTGCCAGCAGCTACCGGGACAGGGGTACGGGAAACACCATATATTTT	CASSYRDRGTGNTIYF
.	TRBV19	TRBJ2-4	few	TGTGCCAGTAGTATGGTAGAAAACATTCAGTACTTC	CASSMVENIQYF
.	TRBV19	TRBJ1-2	.	TGTGCCAGTAGTATCGCCGGGGTTCGTATTTATGGCTACACCTTC	CASSIAGVRIYGYTF
.	TRBV4-2	TRBJ2-3	.	TGTGCCAGCAGCCAAGCCAGGGGTGGAGATACGCAGTATTTT	CASSQARGGDTQYF
.	TRBV6-1	TRBJ1-1	.	TGTGCCAGCAGTGAAGTGGGCAGAAACACTGAAGCTTTCTTT	CASSEVGRNTEAFF
.	TRBV7-6	TRBJ2-6	.	TGTGCCAGCAGCCCTAGCCACGGATTCTCTGGGGCCAACGTCCTGACTTTC	CASSPSHGFSGANVLTF
TRBD2	TRBV29-1	TRBJ2-1	once	TGCAGCGTTGAAGGGCTAGCGGACTACAATGAGCAGTTCTTC	CSVEGLADYNEQFF
.	TRBV6-1	TRBJ2-3	.	TGTGCCAGCAGTGAATCAGCGCCGCCCCGGGATACGCAGTATTTT	CASSESAPPRDTQYF
.	TRBV6-5	TRBJ2-5	.	TGTGCCAGCAAAAGTCCAGGGGAAGAGACCCAGTACTTC	CASKSPGEETQYF